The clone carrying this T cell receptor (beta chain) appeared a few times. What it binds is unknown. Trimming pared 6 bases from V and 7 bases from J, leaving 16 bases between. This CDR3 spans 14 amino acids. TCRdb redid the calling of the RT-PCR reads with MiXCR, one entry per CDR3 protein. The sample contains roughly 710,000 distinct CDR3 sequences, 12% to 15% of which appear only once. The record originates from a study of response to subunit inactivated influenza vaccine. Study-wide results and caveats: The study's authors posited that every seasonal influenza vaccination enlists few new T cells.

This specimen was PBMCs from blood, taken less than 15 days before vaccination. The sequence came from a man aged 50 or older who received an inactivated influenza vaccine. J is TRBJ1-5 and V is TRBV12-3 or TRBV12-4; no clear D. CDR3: CASRPGPGDQPQHF. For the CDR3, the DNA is TGTGCCAGCAGACCGGGTCCCGGCGACCAGCCCCAGCATTTT.